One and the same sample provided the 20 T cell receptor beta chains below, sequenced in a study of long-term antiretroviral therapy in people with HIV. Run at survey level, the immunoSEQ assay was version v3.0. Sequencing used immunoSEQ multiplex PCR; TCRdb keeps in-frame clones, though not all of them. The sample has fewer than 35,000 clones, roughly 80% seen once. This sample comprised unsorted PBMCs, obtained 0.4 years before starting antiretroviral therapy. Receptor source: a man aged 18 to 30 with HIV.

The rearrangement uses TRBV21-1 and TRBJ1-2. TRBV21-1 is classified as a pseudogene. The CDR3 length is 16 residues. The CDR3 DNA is TGTGCCAGTGTAATCTACCTCGGGGGCTACGACTATGGCTACACCTTC. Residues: CASVIYLGGYDYGYTF.

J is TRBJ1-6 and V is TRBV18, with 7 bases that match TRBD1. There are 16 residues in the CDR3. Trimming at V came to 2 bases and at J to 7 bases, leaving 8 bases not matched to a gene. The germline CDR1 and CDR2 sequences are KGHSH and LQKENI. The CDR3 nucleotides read TGTGCCAGCTCACCAATCGGGGACAGAAAAAATTCACCCCTCCACTTT. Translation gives CASSPIGDRKNSPLHF.

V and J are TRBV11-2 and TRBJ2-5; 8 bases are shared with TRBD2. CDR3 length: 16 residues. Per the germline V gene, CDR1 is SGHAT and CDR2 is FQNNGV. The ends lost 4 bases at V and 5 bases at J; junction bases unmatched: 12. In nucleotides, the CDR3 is TGTGCCAGCAGCTCCTTAGCGGGACCCGAGTGGGAGACCCAGTACTTC. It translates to CASSSLAGPEWETQYF.

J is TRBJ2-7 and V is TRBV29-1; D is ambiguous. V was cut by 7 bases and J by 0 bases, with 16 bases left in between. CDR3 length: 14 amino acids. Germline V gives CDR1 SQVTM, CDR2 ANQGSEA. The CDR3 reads CSARASRSSYEQYF. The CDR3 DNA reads TGCAGCGCCCGAGCCAGCCGCAGCTCCTACGAGCAGTACTTC.

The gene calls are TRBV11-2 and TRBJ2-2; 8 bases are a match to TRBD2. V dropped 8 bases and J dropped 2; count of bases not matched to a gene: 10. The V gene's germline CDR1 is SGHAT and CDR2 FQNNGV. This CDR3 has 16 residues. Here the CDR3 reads CASEFGAGANTGELFF. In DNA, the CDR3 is TGTGCCAGCGAATTTGGAGCGGGGGCTAACACCGGGGAGCTGTTTTTT.

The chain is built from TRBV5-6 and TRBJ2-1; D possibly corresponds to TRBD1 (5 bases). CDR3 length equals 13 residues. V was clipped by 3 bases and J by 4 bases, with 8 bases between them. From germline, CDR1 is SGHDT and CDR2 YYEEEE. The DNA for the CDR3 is TGTGCCAGCAGCTATGACAGTTACAATGAGCAGTTCTTC. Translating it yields CASSYDSYNEQFF.

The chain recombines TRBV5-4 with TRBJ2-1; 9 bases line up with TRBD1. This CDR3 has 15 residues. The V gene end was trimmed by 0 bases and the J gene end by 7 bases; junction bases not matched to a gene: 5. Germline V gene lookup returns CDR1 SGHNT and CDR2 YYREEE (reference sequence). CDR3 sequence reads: CASSLGGTGMNEQFF. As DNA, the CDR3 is TGTGCCAGCAGCTTGGGTGGGACAGGGATGAATGAGCAGTTCTTC.

Written as DNA, the CDR3 is TGTGCCAGCAGTTGGCCGGGGGGAAACTATGGCTACACCTTC. Protein product: CASSWPGGNYGYTF. The chain has TRBV6-5 and TRBJ1-2, with a tentative D call TRBD1 (5 bases). Trimming stripped 4 bases from V and 2 bases from J, with 11 bases between. The CDR3 loop spans 14 amino acids. Per the germline V gene, CDR1 is MNHEY and CDR2 is SVGAGI.

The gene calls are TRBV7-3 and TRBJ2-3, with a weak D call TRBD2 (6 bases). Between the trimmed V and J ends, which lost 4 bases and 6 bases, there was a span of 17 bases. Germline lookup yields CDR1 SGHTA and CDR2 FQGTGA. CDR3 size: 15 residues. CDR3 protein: CASSSGLGGADTQYF. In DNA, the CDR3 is TGTGCCAGCAGCTCGGGACTGGGTGGGGCGGATACGCAGTATTTT.

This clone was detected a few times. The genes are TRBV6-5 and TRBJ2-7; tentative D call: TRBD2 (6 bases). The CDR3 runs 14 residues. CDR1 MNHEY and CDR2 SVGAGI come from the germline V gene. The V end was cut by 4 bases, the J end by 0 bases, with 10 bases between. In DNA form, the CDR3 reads TGTGCCAGCAGTTTTAGCGGTAGCTCCTACGAGCAGTACTTC. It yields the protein CASSFSGSSYEQYF.

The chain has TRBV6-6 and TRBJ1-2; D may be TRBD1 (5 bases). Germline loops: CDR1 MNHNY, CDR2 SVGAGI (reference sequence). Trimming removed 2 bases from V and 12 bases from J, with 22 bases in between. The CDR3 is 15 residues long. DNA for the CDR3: TGTGCCAGCAGTTACCCCGGGACGGGGACGCCTGGGAACACCTTC. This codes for CASSYPGTGTPGNTF.

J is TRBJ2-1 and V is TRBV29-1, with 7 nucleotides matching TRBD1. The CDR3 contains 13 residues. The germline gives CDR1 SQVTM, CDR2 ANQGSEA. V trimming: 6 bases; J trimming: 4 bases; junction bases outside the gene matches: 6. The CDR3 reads CSVGGQVYNEQFF. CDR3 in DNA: TGCAGCGTGGGTGGACAGGTTTACAATGAGCAGTTCTTC.

CDR3 loop: CASSGVGRGGTDTQYF. As DNA, the CDR3 is TGTGCCAGCAGTGGTGTGGGGAGGGGGGGCACAGATACGCAGTATTTT. V is TRBV2 and J is TRBJ2-3, with a weak D call TRBD2 (7 bases). There are 16 residues in the CDR3. The V and J ends lost 4 bases and 1 base respectively, with 15 bases between them. The germline CDR1 and CDR2 sequences are SNHLY and FYNNEI.

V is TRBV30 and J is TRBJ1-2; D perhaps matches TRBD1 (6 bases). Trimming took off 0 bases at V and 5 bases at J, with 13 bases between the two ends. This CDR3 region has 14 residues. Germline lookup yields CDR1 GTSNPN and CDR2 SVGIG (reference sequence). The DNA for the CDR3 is TGTGCCTGGAGTGTCCAAATAGGGGGATATGGCTACACCTTC. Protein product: CAWSVQIGGYGYTF.

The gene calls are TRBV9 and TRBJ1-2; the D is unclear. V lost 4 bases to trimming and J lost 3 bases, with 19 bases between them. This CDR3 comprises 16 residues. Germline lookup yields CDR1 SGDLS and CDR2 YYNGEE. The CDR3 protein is CASSTEAPGVDYGYTF. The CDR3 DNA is TGTGCCAGCAGCACCGAGGCCCCAGGTGTGGACTATGGCTACACCTTC. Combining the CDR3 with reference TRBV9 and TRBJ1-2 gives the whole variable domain DSGVTQTPKHLITATGQRVTLRCSPRSGDLSVYWYQQSLDQGLQFLIQYYNGEERAKGNILERFSAQQFPDLHSELNLSSLELGDSALYFCASSTEAPGVDYGYTFGSGTRLTVV.

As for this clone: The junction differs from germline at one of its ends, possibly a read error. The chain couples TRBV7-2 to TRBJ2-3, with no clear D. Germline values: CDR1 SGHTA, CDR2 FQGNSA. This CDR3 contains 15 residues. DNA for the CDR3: TGCGCCAGCAGCCAAGACATGGTAGGGACAGATACGCAGTATTTT. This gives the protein CASSQDMVGTDTQYF. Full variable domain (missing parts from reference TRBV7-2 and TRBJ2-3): GAGVSQSPSNKVTEKGKDVELRCDPISGHTALYWYRQSLGQGLEFLIYFQGNSAPDKSGLPSDRFSAERTGGSVSTLTIQRTQQEDSAVYLCASSQDMVGTDTQYFGPGTRLTVL.

The CDR3, as DNA: TGCGCCAGCAGCTCCTCATACACTGAAGCTTTCTTT. Translated: CASSSSYTEAFF. This rearrangement joins TRBV5-1 to TRBJ1-1; D is unclear. CDR1 is SGHRS, CDR2 YFSETQ, per germline. The CDR3 runs 12 residues. V lost 3 bases, J lost 3 bases, and 6 bases lay in between.

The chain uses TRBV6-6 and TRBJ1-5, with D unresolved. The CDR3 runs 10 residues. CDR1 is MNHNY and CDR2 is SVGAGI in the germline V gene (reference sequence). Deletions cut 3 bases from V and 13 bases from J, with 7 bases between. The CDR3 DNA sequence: TGTGCCAGCAGTTATCGGGCTCAGCATTTT. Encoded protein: CASSYRAQHF.

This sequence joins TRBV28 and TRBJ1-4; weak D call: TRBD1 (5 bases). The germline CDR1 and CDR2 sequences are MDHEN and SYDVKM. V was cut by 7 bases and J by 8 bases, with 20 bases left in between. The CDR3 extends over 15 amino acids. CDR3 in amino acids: CASNLPGRRREKLFF. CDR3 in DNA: TGTGCCAGCAATCTACCGGGACGGAGGAGGGAAAAACTGTTTTTT.

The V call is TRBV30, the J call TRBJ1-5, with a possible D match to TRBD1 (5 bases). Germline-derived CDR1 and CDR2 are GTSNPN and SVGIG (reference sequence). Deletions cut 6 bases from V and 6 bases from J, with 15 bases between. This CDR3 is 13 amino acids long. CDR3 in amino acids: CACEGREGQPQHF. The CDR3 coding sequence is TGTGCCTGTGAGGGCAGGGAGGGTCAGCCCCAGCATTTT.